This is a list of T cell receptor beta chains from one sample in a study of shared clonotypes between healthy human individuals. Data came from immunoSEQ multiplex PCR; TCRdb stores just in-frame clones and leaves some out. The sample includes over a million clones, 98% of them seen just once. The sample comprised naive CD4+ T cells sorted from blood. The receptors come from a man aged 25-45 years in good health. CDR3s include the opening cysteine and the closing phenylalanine or tryptophan. Fields, in order: V gene, J gene, clone size, D gene, CDR3 DNA, CDR3 protein. D genes are given only for firm matches. Size values are once, few and many counts, or a class for expanded clones, and some rows have none.

v_call: TRBV7-8
j_call: TRBJ1-4
clone_size: once
d_call: -
cdr3_nt: TGTGCCAGCAGTAACCCAGGGGCTAATGAAAAACTGTTTTTT
cdr3_aa: CASSNPGANEKLFF

v_call: TRBV7-9
j_call: TRBJ1-1
clone_size: -
d_call: -
cdr3_nt: TGTGCCAGCAGCATAGGGGAAGGCACTGAAGCTTTCTTT
cdr3_aa: CASSIGEGTEAFF

v_call: TRBV7-9
j_call: TRBJ2-1
clone_size: -
d_call: -
cdr3_nt: TGTGCCAGCAGCTTACCGGGACTCGCTGGAAATGAGCAGTTCTTC
cdr3_aa: CASSLPGLAGNEQFF

v_call: TRBV6-6
j_call: TRBJ1-1
clone_size: -
d_call: -
cdr3_nt: TGTGCCAGCAGCAAAGCGGACAGGAACACTGAAGCTTTCTTT
cdr3_aa: CASSKADRNTEAFF

v_call: TRBV19
j_call: TRBJ2-3
clone_size: once
d_call: TRBD1
cdr3_nt: TGTGCCAGTAGCCGGACAGGACGCACAGATACGCAGTATTTT
cdr3_aa: CASSRTGRTDTQYF

v_call: TRBV19
j_call: TRBJ2-3
clone_size: -
d_call: TRBD2
cdr3_nt: TGTGCCAGTAGCACCCTCGAGGGGCTGAGCGGGATGGTTGGTAGGACAGATACGCAGTATTTT
cdr3_aa: CASSTLEGLSGMVGRTDTQYF

v_call: TRBV9
j_call: TRBJ2-3
clone_size: -
d_call: -
cdr3_nt: TGTGCCAGCAGCGTAGATTTTTGGGCGGGGCAGACCGTAACTAGCACAGATACGCAGTATTTT
cdr3_aa: CASSVDFWAGQTVTSTDTQYF

v_call: TRBV19
j_call: TRBJ1-3
clone_size: once
d_call: -
cdr3_nt: TGTGCCAGTAGTATAGGCGGGGCCCGTGGAAACACCATATATTTT
cdr3_aa: CASSIGGARGNTIYF

v_call: TRBV21-1
j_call: TRBJ2-4
clone_size: -
d_call: -
cdr3_nt: TGTGCCAGCAGCAAAGCGCTTTCCTACAACATTCAGTACTTC
cdr3_aa: CASSKALSYNIQYF

v_call: TRBV10-3
j_call: TRBJ2-1
clone_size: -
d_call: -
cdr3_nt: TGTGCCATCAGAGGCCCGGGGTATGAGCAGTTCTTC
cdr3_aa: CAIRGPGYEQFF

v_call: TRBV25-1
j_call: TRBJ2-7
clone_size: -
d_call: TRBD2
cdr3_nt: TGTGCCAGCAGTGCGGCCGGGACTACGACCTACGAGCAGTACTTC
cdr3_aa: CASSAAGTTTYEQYF

v_call: TRBV10-1
j_call: TRBJ1-1
clone_size: few
d_call: -
cdr3_nt: TGCGCCAGCAGTGAGTCGGGTAGGGTAGGTGAAGCTTTCTTT
cdr3_aa: CASSESGRVGEAFF

v_call: TRBV5-1
j_call: TRBJ2-3
clone_size: -
d_call: -
cdr3_nt: TGCGCCAGCAGCTTTTCCCCCCAGGGAACTAGCACAGATACGCAGTATTTT
cdr3_aa: CASSFSPQGTSTDTQYF

v_call: TRBV13
j_call: TRBJ2-2
clone_size: -
d_call: -
cdr3_nt: TGTGCCAGCACCGCCTTACTAGGGACTTCACGTTCAGGGGGGGAGCTGTTTTTT
cdr3_aa: CASTALLGTSRSGGELFF

v_call: TRBV2
j_call: TRBJ1-2
clone_size: -
d_call: -
cdr3_nt: TGTGCCAGCAGCCCTAGGATTGAACATGGCTACACCTTC
cdr3_aa: CASSPRIEHGYTF

v_call: TRBV29-1
j_call: TRBJ2-3
clone_size: -
d_call: -
cdr3_nt: TGCAGCGTTACTCGGGAAGATACGCAGTATTTT
cdr3_aa: CSVTREDTQYF

v_call: TRBV6-1
j_call: TRBJ2-1
clone_size: -
d_call: -
cdr3_nt: TGTGCCAGCAATGACGGCAATGAGCAGTTCTTC
cdr3_aa: CASNDGNEQFF

v_call: TRBV7-3
j_call: TRBJ2-5
clone_size: -
d_call: TRBD2
cdr3_nt: TGTGCCAGCAGTCTCCGACCGGGACTAGCGGGAGTTGGAGAGACCCAGTACTTC
cdr3_aa: CASSLRPGLAGVGETQYF

v_call: TRBV5-5
j_call: TRBJ2-7
clone_size: -
d_call: -
cdr3_nt: TGTGCCAGCAGCTATCAGGTCTACGAGCAGTACTTC
cdr3_aa: CASSYQVYEQYF

v_call: TRBV10-1
j_call: TRBJ1-1
clone_size: -
d_call: -
cdr3_nt: TGCGCCAGCAGCGGACGGATGAACGCTGAAGCTTTCTTT
cdr3_aa: CASSGRMNAEAFF

v_call: TRBV15
j_call: TRBJ1-3
clone_size: -
d_call: -
cdr3_nt: TGTGCCACCAGCATCACAGCAAACTCTGGAAACACCATATATTTT
cdr3_aa: CATSITANSGNTIYF

v_call: TRBV7-6
j_call: TRBJ1-1
clone_size: -
d_call: -
cdr3_nt: TGTGCCAGCAGCTTAGAGGAGTTCCCCCTCACTGAAGCTTTCTTT
cdr3_aa: CASSLEEFPLTEAFF

v_call: TRBV11-2
j_call: TRBJ2-5
clone_size: -
d_call: TRBD2
cdr3_nt: TGTGCCAGCAGCTTAGACCTCCGGGGAGGGCCCCAAGAGACCCAGTACTTC
cdr3_aa: CASSLDLRGGPQETQYF

v_call: TRBV28
j_call: TRBJ1-4
clone_size: -
d_call: -
cdr3_nt: TGTGCCAGTACCGACCCTTTGGGAACTAATGAAAAACTGTTTTTT
cdr3_aa: CASTDPLGTNEKLFF

v_call: TRBV29-1
j_call: TRBJ1-2
clone_size: once
d_call: -
cdr3_nt: TGCAGCGTTGGCGCGACCGTCTATGGCTACACCTTC
cdr3_aa: CSVGATVYGYTF

v_call: TRBV2
j_call: TRBJ2-7
clone_size: -
d_call: -
cdr3_nt: TGTGCCAGGGGGGACCGCTACTACGAGCAGTACTTC
cdr3_aa: CARGDRYYEQYF

v_call: TRBV5-1
j_call: TRBJ1-1
clone_size: -
d_call: -
cdr3_nt: TGCGCCAGCACGGTACACGACCCGAACACTGAAGCTTTCTTT
cdr3_aa: CASTVHDPNTEAFF

v_call: TRBV10-3
j_call: TRBJ1-1
clone_size: -
d_call: -
cdr3_nt: TGTGCCATCCGGCCCGGAAGGGCAACTGGGAACACTGAAGCTTTCTTT
cdr3_aa: CAIRPGRATGNTEAFF

v_call: TRBV19
j_call: TRBJ1-4
clone_size: -
d_call: -
cdr3_nt: TGTGCCAGTAGTATTCAGGGGAACGTTGCTAATGAAAAACTGTTTTTT
cdr3_aa: CASSIQGNVANEKLFF

v_call: TRBV5-5
j_call: TRBJ1-5
clone_size: -
d_call: TRBD1
cdr3_nt: TGTGCCAGCAGCTGGGCGCTCGGGACAGGGAGGATTCAGCCCCAGCATTTT
cdr3_aa: CASSWALGTGRIQPQHF

v_call: TRBV15
j_call: TRBJ2-7
clone_size: -
d_call: -
cdr3_nt: TGTGCCACCAGCAGAGACGCAGGGCGGCCCTACGAGCAGTACTTC
cdr3_aa: CATSRDAGRPYEQYF

v_call: TRBV5-4
j_call: TRBJ1-1
clone_size: -
d_call: TRBD1
cdr3_nt: TGTGCCAGCAGGACAGGGGAAACGAACACTGAAGCTTTCTTT
cdr3_aa: CASRTGETNTEAFF

v_call: TRBV6-1
j_call: TRBJ2-2
clone_size: -
d_call: TRBD1
cdr3_nt: TGTGCCAGCAGTGGGGACAGGTTTCCTGTCCCCGGGGAGCTGTTTTTT
cdr3_aa: CASSGDRFPVPGELFF

v_call: TRBV29-1
j_call: TRBJ2-1
clone_size: -
d_call: TRBD1
cdr3_nt: TGCAGCGTTGAAAGGACAGGGGGCAAGGGGAATGAGCAGTTCTTC
cdr3_aa: CSVERTGGKGNEQFF

v_call: TRBV15
j_call: TRBJ1-2
clone_size: -
d_call: TRBD1
cdr3_nt: TGTGCCACCAGCAGAGCAAAGGGACAGGGGGTTTCCTATGGCTACACCTTC
cdr3_aa: CATSRAKGQGVSYGYTF

v_call: TRBV19
j_call: TRBJ1-2
clone_size: -
d_call: -
cdr3_nt: TGTGCCAGTAGTATAGGGCCAGCTAACTATGGCTACACCTTC
cdr3_aa: CASSIGPANYGYTF

v_call: TRBV2
j_call: TRBJ2-7
clone_size: -
d_call: -
cdr3_nt: TGTGCCAGCAGTGAATACAACGAGCAGTACTTC
cdr3_aa: CASSEYNEQYF

v_call: TRBV15
j_call: TRBJ2-7
clone_size: once
d_call: -
cdr3_nt: TGTGCCACCAGAGACAGGCAAAACTCCTACGAGCAGTACTTC
cdr3_aa: CATRDRQNSYEQYF

v_call: TRBV28
j_call: TRBJ2-1
clone_size: -
d_call: -
cdr3_nt: TGTGCCAGCATCGTGGGAACGGCGGGTGAGCAGTTCTTC
cdr3_aa: CASIVGTAGEQFF

v_call: TRBV5-6
j_call: TRBJ1-1
clone_size: -
d_call: -
cdr3_nt: TGTGCCAGCAGCTCACTGCTTTCTAACCTAGAAGCTTTCTTT
cdr3_aa: CASSSLLSNLEAFF

v_call: TRBV5-4
j_call: TRBJ1-3
clone_size: -
d_call: -
cdr3_nt: TGTGCCAGCAGCTTGGGCGGCGGAAACACCATATATTTT
cdr3_aa: CASSLGGGNTIYF

v_call: TRBV11-2
j_call: TRBJ2-5
clone_size: once
d_call: -
cdr3_nt: TGTGCCAGCAGCCAGAACCGGGACACCCAGTACTTC
cdr3_aa: CASSQNRDTQYF

v_call: TRBV10-3
j_call: TRBJ2-3
clone_size: -
d_call: -
cdr3_nt: TGTGCCACCACGAACGCAGATACGCAGTATTTT
cdr3_aa: CATTNADTQYF